Included here is one T cell receptor beta chain sequence, with context. The germline gives CDR1 LGHNT, CDR2 FRNRAP. The length of the CDR3 is 17 residues. With 6 bases clipped from V and 3 bases from J, the junction kept 14 bases outside the gene matches. 60 Vbeta and 13 Jbeta primers were used in PCR. Some clones are missing from TCRdb's copy, which holds only in-frame ones; the method was immunoSEQ multiplex PCR. This table holds 170,000 or so clones, roughly four fifths found once. The source of the sample is a study of cytomegalovirus exposure and HLA in healthy donors. The source is a man aged 50-60 years in good health and CMV-seronegative. This rearrangement joins TRBV12-5 to TRBJ1-5; 7 nucleotides match TRBD1. Material for sequencing was PBMCs. The CDR3 bases are TGTGCTAGTGGGAGAATAAAGGGACAGAATTTCAATCAGCCCCAGCATTTT. Its protein is CASGRIKGQNFNQPQHF.